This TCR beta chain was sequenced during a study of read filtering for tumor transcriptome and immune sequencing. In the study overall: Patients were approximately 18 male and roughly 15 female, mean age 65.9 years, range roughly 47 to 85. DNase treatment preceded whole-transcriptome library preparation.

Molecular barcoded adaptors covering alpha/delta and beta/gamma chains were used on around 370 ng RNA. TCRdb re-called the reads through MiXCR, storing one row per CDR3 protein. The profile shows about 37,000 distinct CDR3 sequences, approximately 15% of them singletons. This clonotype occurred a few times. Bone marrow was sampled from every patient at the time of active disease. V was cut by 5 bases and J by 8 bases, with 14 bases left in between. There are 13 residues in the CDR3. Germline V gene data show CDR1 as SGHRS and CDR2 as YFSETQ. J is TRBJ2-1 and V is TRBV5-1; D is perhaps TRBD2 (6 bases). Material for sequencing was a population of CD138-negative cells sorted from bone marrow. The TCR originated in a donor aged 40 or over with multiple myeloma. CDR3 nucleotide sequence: TGCGCCAGCAGAGCCGGAGGGCGGGATGAGCAGTTCTTC. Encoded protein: CASRAGGRDEQFF.